This T cell receptor (beta chain) was sequenced in a study of siplizumab effects on memory and regulatory T cells. Whole-study findings and limits: Mappable alloreactive CD4+ clones came from Treg cells around 65% of the time on average with siplizumab, against 26.9% in controls. Apparently more diverse than memory cells, naive T cells also seemed major alloresponse contributors.

The V gene end was trimmed by 4 bases and the J gene end by 2 bases; junction bases not matched to a gene: 9. CDR3 length equals 18 residues. Germline lookup yields CDR1 SGHDT and CDR2 YYEEEE. In the case of this clone: Its specificity is unknown.

TCRdb's copy holds only in-frame clones and misses some; the assay was immunoSEQ multiplex PCR. The sample contains about 110,000 clones, 80% to 95% of which appear only once. This TCR came from a human donor in good health. The chain joins TRBV5-6 to TRBJ2-1, with 13 bases identical to TRBD2. Sequenced input: CD4+ T cells sorted from blood. CDR3 nucleotide sequence: TGTGCCAGCAGCCCTAGGACTAGCGGGAGTAGGGCCTACAATGAGCAGTTCTTC. Its translation is CASSPRTSGSRAYNEQFF.